Listed below are T cell receptor beta chains from one sample, sequenced in a study of blood T cell repertoires in COVID-19. Sequencing was performed with immunoSEQ multiplex PCR; in TCRdb, only in-frame clones are kept and a portion is missing. The table records fewer than 250,000 clones, approximately 90% of them present only once. The sequencing sample was made of peripheral blood. The receptors come from a man in his thirties or forties with acute or convalescent COVID-19. Both conserved end residues are part of each CDR3. The D gene is left open where the match is weak.

V	J	D	DNA	CDR3
TRBV7-2	TRBJ2-6	-	TGTGCCAGCCAAAGGGTATTCCAGGGGCGCTATTCTGGGGCCAACGTCCTGACTTTC	CASQRVFQGRYSGANVLTF
TRBV5-1	TRBJ2-7	TRBD2	TGCGCCAGCAGCTCCGAAAGGGGACTACCTAAGGGAGAGCAGTACTTC	CASSSERGLPKGEQYF
TRBV6-5	TRBJ1-6	-	TGTGCCAGCAGTTACGGCAGGGGCGAGTACCCCCTCCACTTT	CASSYGRGEYPLHF
TRBV2	TRBJ1-5	-	TGTGCCAGCAGTCAGTCAGAGGACAATCAGCCCCAGCATTTT	CASSQSEDNQPQHF
TRBV20-1	TRBJ1-3	-	TGCAGTGCTACTGATAACAGGGTGGGGGGAAACACCATATATTTT	CSATDNRVGGNTIYF
TRBV9	TRBJ1-2	TRBD1	TGTGCCAGCAGCGCTACCGGGACAGCTAACTATGGCTACACCTTC	CASSATGTANYGYTF
TRBV18	TRBJ2-7	-	TGTGCCAGCTCACCACCCCTCCCCTCCTACGAGCAGTACTTC	CASSPPLPSYEQYF
TRBV2	TRBJ2-7	-	TGTGCCAGCGGCCCCCAGGGATACGAGCAGTACTTC	CASGPQGYEQYF
TRBV18	TRBJ2-7	-	TGTGCCAGCTCACCTGGCCACGAGCAGTACTTC	CASSPGHEQYF
TRBV9	TRBJ2-1	TRBD2	TGTGCCAGCAGCGTGGTTAGCGGGGGCAAGGGCGAGCAGTTCTTC	CASSVVSGGKGEQFF